This T cell receptor (beta chain) appears in the sequencing data of a study of cytomegalovirus exposure and HLA in healthy donors. Use of 60 Vbeta and 13 Jbeta primers characterized the PCR. The assay was immunoSEQ multiplex PCR, and TCRdb's table has in-frame clones only and misses some. The table records 200,000 to 250,000 clones, roughly four fifths of them present only once. In the case of this clone: Its antigen remains unidentified.

Findings and limits, study-wide: An analysis that came later showed most CMV-associated TCR beta chains appearing HLA-restricted.

The CDR3 spans 13 residues. Trimming left V 8 bases short and J 4 bases short, with 14 bases between. Germline CDR1 MNHEY, CDR2 SVGAGI. The V gene is TRBV6-5, the J gene TRBJ1-2; the D gene is possibly TRBD1 (6 bases). This receptor was identified in a girl between 5 and 17 years old in good health and CMV-seronegative. Source material: PBMCs. For the CDR3, the DNA is TGTGCCAGCTCCGTGGGAGGGGGCTATGGCTACACCTTC. It translates to CASSVGGGYGYTF.